A single sample is the source of the 23 T cell receptor beta chains below, sequenced in a study of read filtering for tumor transcriptome and immune sequencing. Molecular barcoded adaptors covering alpha/delta and beta/gamma chains were used on 400 to 450 ng RNA. TCRdb reprocessed the reads with MiXCR, giving one entry per CDR3 protein. The sample contains tens of thousands of distinct CDR3 sequences, about 22% of which appear only once. The sequenced material came from a population of CD138-negative cells sorted from bone marrow. These receptors all come from a donor over 35 with multiple myeloma.

V gene TRBV29-1 combines with J gene TRBJ1-1; D not resolved. The germline gives CDR1 SQVTM, CDR2 ANQGSEA. Trimming removed 6 bases at V and 8 bases at J, with 16 bases between. The CDR3 has 12 residues. This chain's CDR3 is CSVVSRTAEAFF. For the CDR3, the DNA is TGCAGCGTAGTGTCCCGGACCGCCGAAGCTTTCTTT. The variable domain in full, with the rest retrieved from reference TRBV29-1 and TRBJ1-1, is SAVISQKPSRDICQRGTSLTIQCQVDSQVTMMFWYRQQPGQSLTLIATANQGSEATYESGFVIDKFPISRPNLTFSTLTVSNMSPEDSSIYLCSVVSRTAEAFFGQGTRLTVV.

This clonotype appeared many times. The chain is built from TRBV28 and TRBJ2-7; D might be TRBD2 (6 bases). The CDR3 length is 14 residues. V was cut by 3 bases and J by 2 bases, with 11 bases left in between. Germline CDR1 is MDHEN and CDR2 is SYDVKM. The chain's CDR3 is CASSLAGLAYEQYF. CDR3 nucleotides: TGTGCCAGCAGTTTGGCGGGGCTGGCCTACGAGCAGTACTTC. The complete variable domain, with remaining parts taken from reference TRBV28 and TRBJ2-7, reads DVKVTQSSRYLVKRTGEKVFLECVQDMDHENMFWYRQDPGLGLRLIYFSYDVKMKEKGDIPEGYSVSREKKERFSLILESASTNQTSMYLCASSLAGLAYEQYFGPGTRLTVT.

Remarks on this clonotype: This may arise from a read error, as a much more abundant clone is one base away. The rearrangement joins TRBV7-9 to TRBJ2-7; 9 bases are a match to TRBD1. V was clipped by 2 bases and J by 3 bases; unmatched bases: 8. From germline, CDR1 is SEHNR and CDR2 FQNEAQ (reference sequence). The CDR3 extends over 16 amino acids. The CDR3 sequence is CASSLTPPGQGYEQYF. The DNA for the CDR3 is TGTGCCAGCAGCTTAACTCCTCCGGGACAGGGCTACGAGCAGTACTTC.

This chain uses TRBV7-2 with TRBJ1-5, with a weak D call TRBD1 (6 bases). Per the germline V gene, CDR1 is SGHTA and CDR2 is FQGNSA. V was trimmed by 5 bases and J by 6 bases, leaving 11 bases between them. The CDR3 has 13 amino acids. CDR3 protein: CASSPGVIQPQHF. The DNA of the CDR3 is TGTGCCAGCAGCCCAGGGGTGATTCAGCCCCAGCATTTT.

This clonotype showed up many times. The chain recombines TRBV7-6 with TRBJ2-4; a possible D gene is TRBD1 (5 bases). Germline V CDR1 and CDR2: SGHVS, FNYEAQ. Between the trimmed V and J ends, which lost 6 bases and 4 bases, there was a span of 19 bases. The CDR3 runs to 16 residues. CDR3 DNA: TGTGCCAGCAGTTCACCCGCCCACAGGAAAAAAAACATTCAGTACTTC. Amino acids: CASSSPAHRKKNIQYF.

This chain joins TRBV7-9 and TRBJ1-4; D is possibly TRBD1 (5 bases). Germline assignment: CDR1 SEHNR and CDR2 FQNEAQ (reference sequence). V lost 2 bases to trimming and J lost 8 bases, with 9 bases between them. The CDR3 is 13 residues long. CDR3 amino acids: CASSLSREEKLFF. In DNA, the CDR3 is TGTGCCAGCAGCTTATCCAGGGAGGAAAAACTGTTTTTT.

Regarding this clonotype: Being one base from a much bigger clone, this may be a read error. The genes are TRBV28 and TRBJ2-7, with D unclear. The CDR3 has 14 residues. CDR1 and CDR2 (germline): MDHEN, SYDVKM. CDR3 sequence (DNA): TGTGCCAGCAGTGAATTAGGGAACTCCTACGAGCAGTGCTTC. Protein product: CASSELGNSYEQCF.

This clonotype was counted only a few times. CDR3 in DNA: TGTGCCAGCAGCTTCCCGGGGGCGATGGGCACTGAAGCTTTCTTT. Encoded protein: CASSFPGAMGTEAFF. The chain employs TRBV5-4 and TRBJ1-1; the D gene is possibly TRBD1 (6 bases). Germline loops: CDR1 SGHNT, CDR2 YYREEE (reference sequence). With 2 bases removed from V and 4 bases from J, the gap between germline ends came to 15 bases. This CDR3 spans 15 amino acids.

In its sample, this clonotype was seen many times. This chain uses TRBV28 with TRBJ1-2; a possible D gene is TRBD1 (5 bases). This CDR3 spans 13 amino acids. Germline CDR1 and CDR2: MDHEN and SYDVKM. Trimming stripped 11 bases from V and 0 bases from J, with 13 bases between. This CDR3 is CAVRDSTNYGYTF. As DNA, the CDR3 is TGTGCCGTCCGGGACTCCACTAACTATGGCTACACCTTC.

The chain joins TRBV30 to TRBJ2-5; D perhaps matches TRBD2 (6 bases). Germline values: CDR1 GTSNPN, CDR2 SVGIG (reference sequence). CDR3 size: 16 residues. Trimming removed 2 bases at V and 0 bases at J, with 16 bases between. The CDR3 sequence is CAWSPRRGTYQETQYF. In DNA, the CDR3 is TGTGCCTGGAGTCCCCGACGGGGGACCTACCAAGAGACCCAGTACTTC.

This clonotype was picked up many times. This CDR3 is CASSGLRRVSNQPQHF. CDR3 nucleotides: TGTGCCAGCAGTGGCCTTAGGAGGGTTAGCAATCAGCCCCAGCATTTT. The gene calls are TRBV2 and TRBJ1-5; D remains unclear. Trimming pared 4 bases from V and 0 bases from J, leaving 13 bases between. This CDR3 has 16 amino acids. Looked up from germline, CDR1 is SNHLY and CDR2 is FYNNEI. Filled out from reference TRBV2 and TRBJ1-5, the complete variable domain reads EPEVTQTPSHQVTQMGQEVILRCVPISNHLYFYWYRQILGQKVEFLVSFYNNEISEKSEIFDDQFSVERPDGSNFTLKIRSTKLEDSAMYFCASSGLRRVSNQPQHFGDGTRLSIL.

The gene calls are TRBV4-1 and TRBJ1-1; D is unresolved. The CDR3 totals 14 residues. V was pared by 1 base and J by 1 base, with 7 bases between. Germline V lookup: CDR1 MGHRA, CDR2 YSYEKL. The CDR3, as DNA: TGCGCCAGCAGCCAAGCGTGGGGGAACACTGAAGCTTTCTTT. Its translation: CASSQAWGNTEAFF.

This clonotype has more than one count but fewer than ten. This chain uses TRBV12-3 or TRBV12-4 with TRBJ2-5; 8 positions agree with TRBD2. The trim removed 3 bases at V and 7 bases at J, leaving 10 bases unmatched. This CDR3 contains 15 residues. In DNA, the CDR3 is TGTGCCAGCAGTTTGAGCGGGGGACCCCGGGGGACCCAGTACTTC. This sequence encodes CASSLSGGPRGTQYF.

This clonotype was found many times. The chain couples TRBV28 to TRBJ2-2; D uncertain. CDR1 is MDHEN, CDR2 SYDVKM, per germline. CDR3 length: 13 residues. The V end lost 7 bases, the J end lost 6 bases, and 12 bases lay between the germline ends. CDR3 in DNA: TGTGCCAGCACCGAACCCTCTCCCGGGGAGCTGTTTTTT. This translates into CASTEPSPGELFF. Based on the CDR3 plus reference TRBV28 and TRBJ2-2, the full variable domain is DVKVTQSSRYLVKRTGEKVFLECVQDMDHENMFWYRQDPGLGLRLIYFSYDVKMKEKGDIPEGYSVSREKKERFSLILESASTNQTSMYLCASTEPSPGELFFGEGSRLTVL.

This chain joins TRBV29-1 and TRBJ2-1; D remains unclear. Per the germline V gene, CDR1 is SQVTM and CDR2 is ANQGSEA. V was cut by 6 bases and J by 5 bases, with 11 bases left in between. CDR3 length: 12 amino acids. The CDR3 DNA reads as TGCAGCGTGGCCCTCCGGGACAATGAGCAGTTCTTC. Translated, it gives CSVALRDNEQFF.

Many counts were recorded for this clonotype. The gene calls are TRBV7-2 and TRBJ2-7; 14 bases are shared with TRBD2. Germline CDR1 and CDR2: SGHTA and FQGNSA. Germline trimming cut 5 bases from V and 1 base from J; bases unmatched to any gene: 13. This CDR3 region has 19 residues. The CDR3 region has the DNA TGTGCCAGCAGCCGGACCGGGACTAGCGGGGGACTCCGTTCCTACGAGCAGTACTTC. Protein product: CASSRTGTSGGLRSYEQYF.

This clonotype has ten or more counts. The chain links TRBV9 to TRBJ2-2; D unclear. CDR3 size: 15 residues. The germline V gene has CDR1 SGDLS and CDR2 YYNGEE. V was trimmed by 3 bases and J by 4 bases, leaving 13 bases between them. The CDR3 reads CASSEVGGSTGELFF. The CDR3 DNA is TGTGCCAGCAGCGAAGTAGGTGGCTCCACCGGGGAGCTGTTTTTT.

Details on this clonotype: The CDR3 carries no conserved terminal phenylalanine or tryptophan, so it likely arises from a read error. The J gene is TRBJ2-1, the V gene TRBV7-3; D unresolved. CDR1 is SGHTA, CDR2 FQGTGA, per germline. The V and J ends lost 2 bases and 6 bases respectively, with 5 bases between them. The CDR3 has 12 residues. DNA of the CDR3: TGTGCCAGCAGCTTATCGGGCAATGAGCAGTTCCTC. This translates into CASSLSGNEQFL.

On this clonotype itself: Just one base apart from a much larger clone, this may be a read error. The chain combines TRBV28 with TRBJ2-5; TRBD1 might be the D (5 bases). The CDR3 has 13 amino acids. The germline V gene encodes CDR1 MDHEN and CDR2 SYDVKM. CDR3 in amino acids: CAGRPQGLETQYF. The CDR3 coding sequence is TGTGCCGGCAGACCCCAGGGTCTGGAGACCCAGTACTTC.

Notes on this clonotype: The germline gene is not matched at one end of the junction; a read error may be the cause. The chain carries TRBV9 and TRBJ2-1, with TRBD2 as a possible D gene (7 bases). This CDR3 is 14 amino acids long. Germline V gives CDR1 SGDLS, CDR2 YYNGEE. DNA for the CDR3: TGTGCAAGCAGTTTCGGGGGGCCTAACAATGAGCAGTTCTTC. Protein sequence: CASSFGGPNNEQFF.

With regard to this clonotype: This may be a read error, as it is one base from a much larger clone. The rearrangement uses TRBV6-6 and TRBJ2-3; 8 bases are a match to TRBD2. V dropped 6 bases and J dropped 2; count of bases not matched to a gene: 4. The CDR3 totals 14 residues. Germline CDR1 reads MNHNY; CDR2 reads SVGAGI (reference sequence). The CDR3 nucleotides read TGTGCCAGCAGGCCGCGGGGGGTCACAGATACGCAGTATTTT. Protein sequence: CASRPRGVTDTQYF.

This clonotype was detected ten times or more. The CDR3 nucleotides are TGTGCCAGTAGTATAGGACGGGGCGAGCAGTACTTC. Translating it yields CASSIGRGEQYF. V is TRBV19 and J is TRBJ2-7; D might be TRBD2 (5 bases). The germline V and J ends were trimmed by 1 base and 6 bases, with 7 bases remaining between them. Germline V gene sequence: CDR1 LNHDA, CDR2 SQIVND (reference sequence). CDR3 length equals 12 residues.

This clonotype was seen ten or more times. This rearrangement joins TRBV7-3 to TRBJ2-1, with 7 bases lining up with TRBD1. V gave up 1 base and J gave up 4 bases; unmatched junction bases: 10. Per germline, CDR1 SGHTA and CDR2 FQGTGA. The CDR3 consists of 17 residues. For the CDR3, the DNA is TGTGCCAGCAGCTTAAAGGGGACAACAGGGGCGTACAATGAGCAGTTCTTC. Amino acids: CASSLKGTTGAYNEQFF.